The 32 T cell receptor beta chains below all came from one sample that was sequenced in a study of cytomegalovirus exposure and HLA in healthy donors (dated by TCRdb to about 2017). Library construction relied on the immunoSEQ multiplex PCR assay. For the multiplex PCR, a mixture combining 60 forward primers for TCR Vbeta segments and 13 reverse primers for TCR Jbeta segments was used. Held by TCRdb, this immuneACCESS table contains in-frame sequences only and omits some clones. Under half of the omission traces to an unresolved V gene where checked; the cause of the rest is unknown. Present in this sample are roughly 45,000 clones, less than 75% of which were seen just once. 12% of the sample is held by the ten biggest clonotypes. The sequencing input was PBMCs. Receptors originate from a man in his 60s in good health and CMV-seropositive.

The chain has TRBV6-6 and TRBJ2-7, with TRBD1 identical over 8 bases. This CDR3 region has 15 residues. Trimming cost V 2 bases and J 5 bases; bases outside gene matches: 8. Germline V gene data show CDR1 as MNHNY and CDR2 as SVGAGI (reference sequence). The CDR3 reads CASSYGRQGSHEQYF. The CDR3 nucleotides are TGTGCCAGCAGTTACGGAAGACAGGGGAGTCACGAGCAGTACTTC.

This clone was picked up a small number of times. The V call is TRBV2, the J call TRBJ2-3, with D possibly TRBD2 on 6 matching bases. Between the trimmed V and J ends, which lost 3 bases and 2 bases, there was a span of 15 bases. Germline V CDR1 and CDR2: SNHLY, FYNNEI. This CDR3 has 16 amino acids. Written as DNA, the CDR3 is TGTGCCAGCAGTGACGGTGGGACTCCTACCACAGATACGCAGTATTTT. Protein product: CASSDGGTPTTDTQYF. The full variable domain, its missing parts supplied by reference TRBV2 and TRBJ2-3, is EPEVTQTPSHQVTQMGQEVILRCVPISNHLYFYWYRQILGQKVEFLVSFYNNEISEKSEIFDDQFSVERPDGSNFTLKIRSTKLEDSAMYFCASSDGGTPTTDTQYFGPGTRLTVL.

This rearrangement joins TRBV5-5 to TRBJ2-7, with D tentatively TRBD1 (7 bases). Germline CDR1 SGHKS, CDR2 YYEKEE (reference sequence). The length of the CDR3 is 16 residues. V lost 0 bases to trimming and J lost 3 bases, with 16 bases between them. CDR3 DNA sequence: TGTGCCAGCAGCTTGGCCAGGGGGGTTAAAGGCTACGAGCAGTACTTC. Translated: CASSLARGVKGYEQYF.

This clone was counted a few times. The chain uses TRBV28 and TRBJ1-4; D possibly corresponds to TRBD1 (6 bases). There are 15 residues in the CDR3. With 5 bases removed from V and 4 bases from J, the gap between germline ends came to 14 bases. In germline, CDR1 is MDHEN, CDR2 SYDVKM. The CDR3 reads CASSTRTAFNEKLFF. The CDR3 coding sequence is TGTGCCAGCAGTACCCGGACAGCCTTTAATGAAAAACTGTTTTTT.

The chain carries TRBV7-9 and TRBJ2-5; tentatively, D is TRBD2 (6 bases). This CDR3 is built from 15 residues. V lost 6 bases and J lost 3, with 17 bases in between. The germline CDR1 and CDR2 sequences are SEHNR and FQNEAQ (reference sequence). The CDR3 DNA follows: TGTGCCAGCAGTCCAAAGCCCCGACTAGAAGAGACCCAGTACTTC. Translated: CASSPKPRLEETQYF.

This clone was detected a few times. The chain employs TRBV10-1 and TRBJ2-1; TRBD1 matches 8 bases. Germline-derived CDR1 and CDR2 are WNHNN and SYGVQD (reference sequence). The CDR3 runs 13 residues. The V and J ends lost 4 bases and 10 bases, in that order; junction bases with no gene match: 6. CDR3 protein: CASSAQGAWEQFF. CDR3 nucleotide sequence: TGCGCCAGCAGTGCCCAGGGGGCATGGGAGCAGTTCTTC.

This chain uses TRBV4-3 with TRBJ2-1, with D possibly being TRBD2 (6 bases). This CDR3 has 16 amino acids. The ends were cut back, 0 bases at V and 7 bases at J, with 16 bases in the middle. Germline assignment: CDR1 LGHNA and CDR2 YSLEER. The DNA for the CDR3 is TGCGCCAGCAGCCAAGATGGGGCGGGGCAGGAGAATGAGCAGTTCTTC. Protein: CASSQDGAGQENEQFF.

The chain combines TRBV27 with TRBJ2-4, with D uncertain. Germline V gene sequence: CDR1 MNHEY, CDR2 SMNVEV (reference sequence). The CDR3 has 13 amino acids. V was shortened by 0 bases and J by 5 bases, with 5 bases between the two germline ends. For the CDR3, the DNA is TGTGCCAGCAGTTTATCGGCGGAAAACATTCAGTACTTC. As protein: CASSLSAENIQYF.

Here the CDR3 reads CASSPREGGGELFF. The CDR3 bases are TGTGCCAGCAGTCCCCGGGAGGGTGGAGGGGAGCTGTTTTTT. The chain carries TRBV2 and TRBJ2-2, with 8 bases matching TRBD2. This CDR3 contains 14 residues. Germline assignment: CDR1 SNHLY and CDR2 FYNNEI. The V gene end was trimmed by 5 bases and the J gene end by 8 bases; junction bases not matched to a gene: 7.

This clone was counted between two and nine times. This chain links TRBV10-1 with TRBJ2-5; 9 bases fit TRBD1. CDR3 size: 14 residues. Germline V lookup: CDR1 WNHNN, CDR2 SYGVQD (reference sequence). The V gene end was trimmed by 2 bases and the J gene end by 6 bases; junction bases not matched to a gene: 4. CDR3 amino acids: CASSEGGQGQTQYF. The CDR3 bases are TGCGCCAGCAGTGAGGGGGGACAGGGACAGACCCAGTACTTC.

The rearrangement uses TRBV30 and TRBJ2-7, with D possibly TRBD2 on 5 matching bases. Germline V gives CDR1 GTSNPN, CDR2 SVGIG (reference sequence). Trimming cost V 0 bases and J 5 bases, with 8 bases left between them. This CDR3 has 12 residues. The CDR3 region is CAWSVARDEQYF. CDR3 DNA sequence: TGTGCCTGGAGTGTAGCGAGGGACGAGCAGTACTTC.

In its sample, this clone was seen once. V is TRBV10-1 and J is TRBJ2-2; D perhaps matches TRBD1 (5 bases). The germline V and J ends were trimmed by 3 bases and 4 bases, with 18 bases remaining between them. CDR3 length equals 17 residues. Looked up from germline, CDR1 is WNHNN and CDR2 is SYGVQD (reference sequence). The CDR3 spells CASSDVQGPTGTGELFF. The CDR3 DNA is TGCGCCAGCAGTGACGTCCAGGGCCCGACGGGCACCGGGGAGCTGTTTTTT.

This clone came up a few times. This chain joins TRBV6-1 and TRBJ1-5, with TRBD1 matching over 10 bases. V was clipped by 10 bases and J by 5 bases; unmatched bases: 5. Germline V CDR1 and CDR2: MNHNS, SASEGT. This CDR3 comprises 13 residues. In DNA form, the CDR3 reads TGTGCCACAGGCGGGACAGGGGATCAGCCCCAGCATTTT. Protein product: CATGGTGDQPQHF.

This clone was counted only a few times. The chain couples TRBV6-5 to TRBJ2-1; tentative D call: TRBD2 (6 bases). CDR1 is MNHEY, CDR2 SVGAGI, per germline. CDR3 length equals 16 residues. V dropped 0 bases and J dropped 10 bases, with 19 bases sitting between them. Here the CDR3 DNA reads TGTGCCAGCAGTTACTCAGCGGCACTCCTGGGGAGGGAGCAGTTCTTC. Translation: CASSYSAALLGREQFF.

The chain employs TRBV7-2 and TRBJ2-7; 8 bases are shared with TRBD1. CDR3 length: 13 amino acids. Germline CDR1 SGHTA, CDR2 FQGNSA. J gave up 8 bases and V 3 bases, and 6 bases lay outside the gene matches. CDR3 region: CASSLDRESKQYF. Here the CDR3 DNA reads TGTGCCAGCAGCTTGGACAGGGAGAGCAAGCAGTACTTC.

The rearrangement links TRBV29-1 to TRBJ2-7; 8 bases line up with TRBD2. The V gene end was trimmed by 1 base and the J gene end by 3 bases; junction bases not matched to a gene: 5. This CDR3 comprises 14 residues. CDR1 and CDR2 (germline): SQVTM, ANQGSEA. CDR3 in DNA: TGCAGCGTTGAAGGGGTAGCGGGAAGCTACGAGCAGTACTTC. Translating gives CSVEGVAGSYEQYF.

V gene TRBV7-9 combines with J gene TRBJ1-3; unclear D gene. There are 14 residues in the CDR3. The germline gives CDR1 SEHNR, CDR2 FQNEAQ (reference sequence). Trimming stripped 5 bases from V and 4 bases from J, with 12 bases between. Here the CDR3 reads CASSPVYRGNTIYF. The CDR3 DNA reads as TGTGCCAGCAGCCCCGTATATCGGGGAAACACCATATATTTT.

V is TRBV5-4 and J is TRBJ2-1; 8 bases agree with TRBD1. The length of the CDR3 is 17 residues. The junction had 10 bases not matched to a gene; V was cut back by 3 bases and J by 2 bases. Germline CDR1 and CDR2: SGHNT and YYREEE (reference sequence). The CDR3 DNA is TGTGCCAGCAGCTCCGACCTCGGGACAGGTCCCTACAATGAGCAGTTCTTC. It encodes CASSSDLGTGPYNEQFF.

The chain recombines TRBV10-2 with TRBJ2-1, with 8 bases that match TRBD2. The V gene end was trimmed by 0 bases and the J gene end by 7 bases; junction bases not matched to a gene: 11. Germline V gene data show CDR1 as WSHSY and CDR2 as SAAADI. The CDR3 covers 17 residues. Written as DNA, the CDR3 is TGCGCCAGCAGTGAGTCGGCCCTAGAGCGGGAGAGGAATGAGCAGTTCTTC. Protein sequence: CASSESALERERNEQFF.

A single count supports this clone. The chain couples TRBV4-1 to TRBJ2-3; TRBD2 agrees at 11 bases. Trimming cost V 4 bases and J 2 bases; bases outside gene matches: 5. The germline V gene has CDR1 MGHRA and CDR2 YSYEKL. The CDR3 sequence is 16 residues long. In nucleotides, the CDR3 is TGCGCCAGCAGCCTTAGCGGGAGGGGATTCACAGATACGCAGTATTTT. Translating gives CASSLSGRGFTDTQYF.

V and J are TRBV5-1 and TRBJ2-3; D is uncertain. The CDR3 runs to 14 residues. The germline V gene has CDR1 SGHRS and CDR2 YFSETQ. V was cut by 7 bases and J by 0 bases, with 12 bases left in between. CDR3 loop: CASSVGISTDTQYF. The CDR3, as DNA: TGCGCCAGCTCTGTGGGCATTAGCACAGATACGCAGTATTTT.

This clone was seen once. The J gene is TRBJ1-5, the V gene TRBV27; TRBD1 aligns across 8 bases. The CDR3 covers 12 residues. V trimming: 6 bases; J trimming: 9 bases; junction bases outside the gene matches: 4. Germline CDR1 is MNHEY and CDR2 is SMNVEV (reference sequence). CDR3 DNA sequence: TGTGCCAGCAGATCAGGGGGCTTGCCCCAGCATTTT. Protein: CASRSGGLPQHF.

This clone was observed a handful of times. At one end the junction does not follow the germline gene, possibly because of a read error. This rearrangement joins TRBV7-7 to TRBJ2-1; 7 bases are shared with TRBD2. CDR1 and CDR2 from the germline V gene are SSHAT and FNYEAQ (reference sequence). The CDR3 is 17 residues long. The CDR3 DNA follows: TGTGCTAGCAGCTTCCGGGACTACCCAGGAGGGCTCAATGAGCAGTTCTTC. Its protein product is CASSFRDYPGGLNEQFF.

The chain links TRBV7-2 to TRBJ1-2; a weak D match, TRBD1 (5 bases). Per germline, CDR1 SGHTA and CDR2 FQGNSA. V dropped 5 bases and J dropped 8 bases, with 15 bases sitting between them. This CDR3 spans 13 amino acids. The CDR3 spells CASSLDSLSGYTF. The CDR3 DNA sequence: TGTGCCAGCAGCCTTGACAGCCTTTCGGGCTACACCTTC.

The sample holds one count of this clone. The CDR3 region has the DNA TGTGCCTGGAGTGCACCGGGACTAGCGGGAGTATATGAGCAGTTCTTC. Its translation is CAWSAPGLAGVYEQFF. This chain links TRBV30 with TRBJ2-1, with 14 bases identical to TRBD2. This CDR3 is 16 amino acids long. The J segment lost 8 bases and the V segment lost 1 base, leaving 7 bases of the junction unmatched. Germline CDR1 GTSNPN, CDR2 SVGIG (reference sequence).

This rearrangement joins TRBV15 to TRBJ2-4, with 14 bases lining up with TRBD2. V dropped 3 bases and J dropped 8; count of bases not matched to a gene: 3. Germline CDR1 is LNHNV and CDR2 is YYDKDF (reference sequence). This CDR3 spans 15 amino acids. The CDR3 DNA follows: TGTGCCACCAGCAGCAGACTAGCGGGAGGGGACATTCAGTACTTC. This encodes CATSSRLAGGDIQYF.

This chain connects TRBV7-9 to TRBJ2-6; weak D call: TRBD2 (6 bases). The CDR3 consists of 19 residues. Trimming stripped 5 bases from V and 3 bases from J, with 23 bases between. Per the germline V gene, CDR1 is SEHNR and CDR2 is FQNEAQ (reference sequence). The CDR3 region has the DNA TGTGCCAGCAGCCCGCGTGGCGGGATACTTTTGGGTGGGGCCAACGTCCTGACTTTC. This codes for CASSPRGGILLGGANVLTF.

DNA for the CDR3: TGTGCCAGCAGCTTAGGTGACGGGATAATAGTCCATGAGCAGTTCTTC. Its translation is CASSLGDGIIVHEQFF. The V gene is TRBV11-2, the J gene TRBJ2-1; tentative D call: TRBD2 (5 bases). V shed 1 base and J shed 8 bases, with 18 bases lying between them. Germline values: CDR1 SGHAT, CDR2 FQNNGV. The CDR3 is 16 residues long.

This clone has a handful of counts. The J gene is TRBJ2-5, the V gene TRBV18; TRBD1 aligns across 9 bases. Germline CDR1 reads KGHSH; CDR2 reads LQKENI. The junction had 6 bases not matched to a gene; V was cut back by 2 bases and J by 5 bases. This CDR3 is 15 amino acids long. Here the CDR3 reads CASSPTSGQGETQYF. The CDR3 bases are TGTGCCAGCTCACCAACGAGCGGACAGGGGGAGACCCAGTACTTC.

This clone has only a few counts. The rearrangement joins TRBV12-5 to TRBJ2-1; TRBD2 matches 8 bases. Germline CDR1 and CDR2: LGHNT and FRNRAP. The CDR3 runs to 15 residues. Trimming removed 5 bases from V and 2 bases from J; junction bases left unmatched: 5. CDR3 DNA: TGTGCTAGTGGTCCTAGCGGGTTCCCCTACAATGAGCAGTTCTTC. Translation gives CASGPSGFPYNEQFF.

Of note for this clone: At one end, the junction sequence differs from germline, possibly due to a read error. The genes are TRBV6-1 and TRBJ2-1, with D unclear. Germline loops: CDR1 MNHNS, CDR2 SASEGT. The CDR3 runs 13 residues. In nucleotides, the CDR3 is TGTGCCAGCAGGGAAGAAGCCCGAATTGAGCAGTTCTTC. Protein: CASREEARIEQFF.

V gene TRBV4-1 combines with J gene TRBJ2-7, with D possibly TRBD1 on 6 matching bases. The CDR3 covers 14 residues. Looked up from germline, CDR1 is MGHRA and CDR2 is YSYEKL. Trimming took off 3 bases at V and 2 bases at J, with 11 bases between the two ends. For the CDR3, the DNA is TGCGCCAGCAGCCACCGGGACACACCCTACGAGCAGTACTTC. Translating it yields CASSHRDTPYEQYF.